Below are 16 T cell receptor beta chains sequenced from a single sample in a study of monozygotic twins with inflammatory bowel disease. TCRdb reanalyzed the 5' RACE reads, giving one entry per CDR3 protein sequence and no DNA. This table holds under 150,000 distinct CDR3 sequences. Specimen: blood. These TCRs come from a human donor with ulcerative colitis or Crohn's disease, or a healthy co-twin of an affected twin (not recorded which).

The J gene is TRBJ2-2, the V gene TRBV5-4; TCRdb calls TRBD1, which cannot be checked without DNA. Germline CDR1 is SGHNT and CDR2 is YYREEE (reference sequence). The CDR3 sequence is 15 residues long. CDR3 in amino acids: CASRIGGADAGELFF.

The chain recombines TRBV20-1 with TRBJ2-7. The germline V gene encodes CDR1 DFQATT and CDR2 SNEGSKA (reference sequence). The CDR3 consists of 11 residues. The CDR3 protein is CSAAGTYEQYF.

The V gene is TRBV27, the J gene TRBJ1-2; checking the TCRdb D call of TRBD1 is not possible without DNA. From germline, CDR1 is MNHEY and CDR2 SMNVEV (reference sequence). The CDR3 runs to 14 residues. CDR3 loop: CASSFSETVYGYTF.

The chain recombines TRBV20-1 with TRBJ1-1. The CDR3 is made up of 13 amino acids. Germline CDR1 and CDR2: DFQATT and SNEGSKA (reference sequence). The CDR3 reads CSAEPFGEDEAFF.

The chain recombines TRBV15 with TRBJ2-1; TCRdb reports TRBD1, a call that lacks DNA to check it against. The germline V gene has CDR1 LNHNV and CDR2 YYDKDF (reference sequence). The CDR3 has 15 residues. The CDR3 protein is CATSREGRSYNEQFF.

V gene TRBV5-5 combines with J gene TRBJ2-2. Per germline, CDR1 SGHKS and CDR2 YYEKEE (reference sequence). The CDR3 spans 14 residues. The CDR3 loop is CASRTNGLNGELFF.

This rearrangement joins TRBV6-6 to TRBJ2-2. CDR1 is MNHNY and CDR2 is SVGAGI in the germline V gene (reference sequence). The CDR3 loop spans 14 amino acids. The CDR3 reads CASSSAGNTGELFF.

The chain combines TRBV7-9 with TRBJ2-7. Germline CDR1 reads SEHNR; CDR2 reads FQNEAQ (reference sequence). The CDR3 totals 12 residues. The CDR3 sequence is CASSLVSDEQYF. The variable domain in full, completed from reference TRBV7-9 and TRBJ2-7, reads DTGVSQNPRHKITKRGQNVTFRCDPISEHNRLYWYRQTLGQGPEFLTYFQNEAQLEKSRLLSDRFSAERPKGSFSTLEIQRTEQGDSAMYLCASSLVSDEQYFGPGTRLTVT.

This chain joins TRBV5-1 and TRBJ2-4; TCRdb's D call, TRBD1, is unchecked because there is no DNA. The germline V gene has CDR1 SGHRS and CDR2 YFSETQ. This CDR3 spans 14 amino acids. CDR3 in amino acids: CASSFQGGKNMQYF.

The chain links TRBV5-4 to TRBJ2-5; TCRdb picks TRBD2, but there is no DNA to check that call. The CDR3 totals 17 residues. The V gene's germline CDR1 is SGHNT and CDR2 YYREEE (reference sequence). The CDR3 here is CASSSLGSGGTTETQYF. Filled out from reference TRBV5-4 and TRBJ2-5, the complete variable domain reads ETGVTQSPTHLIKTRGQQVTLRCSSQSGHNTVSWYQQALGQGPQFIFQYYREEENGRGNFPPRFSGLQFPNYSSELNVNALELDDSALYLCASSSLGSGGTTETQYFGPGTRLLVL.

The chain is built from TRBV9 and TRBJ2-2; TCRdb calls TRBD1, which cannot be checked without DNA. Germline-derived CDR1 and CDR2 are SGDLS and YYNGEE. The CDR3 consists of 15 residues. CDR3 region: CASNLQGAGTGELFF.

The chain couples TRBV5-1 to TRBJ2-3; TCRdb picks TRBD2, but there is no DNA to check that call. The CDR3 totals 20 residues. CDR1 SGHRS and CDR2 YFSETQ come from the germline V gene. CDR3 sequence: CASSESPGLAVVGSTDTQYF.

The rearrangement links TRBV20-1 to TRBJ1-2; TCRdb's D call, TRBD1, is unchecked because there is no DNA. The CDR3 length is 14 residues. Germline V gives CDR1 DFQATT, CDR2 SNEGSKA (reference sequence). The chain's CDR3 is CSATTGGLDYGYTF.

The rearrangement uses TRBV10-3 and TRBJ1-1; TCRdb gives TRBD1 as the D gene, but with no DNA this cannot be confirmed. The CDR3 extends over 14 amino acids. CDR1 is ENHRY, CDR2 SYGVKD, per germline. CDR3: CAINDRGLGTEAFF.

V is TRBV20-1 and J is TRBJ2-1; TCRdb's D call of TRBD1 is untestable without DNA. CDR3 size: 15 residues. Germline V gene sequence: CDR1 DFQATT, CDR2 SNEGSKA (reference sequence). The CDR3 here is CSASVSSGGFSEQFF.

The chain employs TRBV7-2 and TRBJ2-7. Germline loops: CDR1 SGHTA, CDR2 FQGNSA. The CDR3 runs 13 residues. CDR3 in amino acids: CASSLGLRYEQYF.